The 4 T cell receptor beta chains reported below all come from one sample, sequenced in a study of blood T cell repertoires in COVID-19. Assay: immunoSEQ multiplex PCR; the TCRdb copy retains only in-frame clones and omits some. The sample consists of approximately 170,000 clones, approximately 83% of them appearing once. Sequencing used peripheral blood. Source of these receptors: a woman older than 75 with acute or convalescent COVID-19.

The J gene is TRBJ2-3, the V gene TRBV18; 8 bases are a match to TRBD1. V was pared by 3 bases and J by 3 bases, with 5 bases of the junction left unmatched. This CDR3 contains 15 residues. Germline CDR1 is KGHSH and CDR2 is LQKENI. Here the CDR3 DNA reads TGTGCCAGCTCACCCCGGACAGGGAGGACAGATACGCAGTATTTT. Translating gives CASSPRTGRTDTQYF.

The chain has TRBV6-6 and TRBJ1-1; TRBD1 matches 9 bases. Germline CDR1 and CDR2: MNHNY and SVGAGI (reference sequence). Trimming at V came to 7 bases and at J to 11 bases, leaving 11 bases not matched to a gene. This CDR3 contains 13 residues. As DNA, the CDR3 is TGTGCCAGCATCCCGGGACAGGGCGGTGGGGCTTTCTTT. Protein sequence: CASIPGQGGGAFF.

The V call is TRBV3-1 (or the pseudogene TRBV3-2), the J call TRBJ2-5; D may be TRBD2 (6 bases). CDR3 size: 13 residues. CDR1 and CDR2 from the germline V gene are LGHDT and YNNKEL (reference sequence). The V and J ends lost 8 bases and 2 bases respectively, with 12 bases between them. The CDR3 is CASQRAGQETQYF. The DNA for the CDR3 is TGTGCCAGCCAGCGGGCGGGTCAAGAGACCCAGTACTTC.

The V and J genes are TRBV7-9 and TRBJ1-1, with a tentative D call TRBD1 (6 bases). This CDR3 is built from 13 residues. CDR1 and CDR2 from the germline V gene are SEHNR and FQNEAQ (reference sequence). Trimming pared 5 bases from V and 3 bases from J, leaving 10 bases between. The CDR3 loop reads CASSKQGHTEAFF. The CDR3, as DNA: TGTGCCAGCAGCAAACAGGGTCACACTGAAGCTTTCTTT.